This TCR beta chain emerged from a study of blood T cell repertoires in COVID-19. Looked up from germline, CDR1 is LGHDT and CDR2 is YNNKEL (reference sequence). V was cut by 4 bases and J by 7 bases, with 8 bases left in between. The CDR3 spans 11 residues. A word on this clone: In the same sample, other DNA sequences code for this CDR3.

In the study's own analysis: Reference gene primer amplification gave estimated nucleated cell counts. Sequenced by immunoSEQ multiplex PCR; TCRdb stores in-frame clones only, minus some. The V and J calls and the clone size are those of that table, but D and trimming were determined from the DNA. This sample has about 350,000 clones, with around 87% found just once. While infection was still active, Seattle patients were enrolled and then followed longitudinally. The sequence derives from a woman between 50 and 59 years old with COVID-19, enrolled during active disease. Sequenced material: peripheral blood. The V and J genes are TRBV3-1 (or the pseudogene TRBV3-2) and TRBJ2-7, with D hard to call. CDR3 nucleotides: TGTGCCAGCAGCCTGGCCGGGGAGCAGTACTTC. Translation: CASSLAGEQYF.